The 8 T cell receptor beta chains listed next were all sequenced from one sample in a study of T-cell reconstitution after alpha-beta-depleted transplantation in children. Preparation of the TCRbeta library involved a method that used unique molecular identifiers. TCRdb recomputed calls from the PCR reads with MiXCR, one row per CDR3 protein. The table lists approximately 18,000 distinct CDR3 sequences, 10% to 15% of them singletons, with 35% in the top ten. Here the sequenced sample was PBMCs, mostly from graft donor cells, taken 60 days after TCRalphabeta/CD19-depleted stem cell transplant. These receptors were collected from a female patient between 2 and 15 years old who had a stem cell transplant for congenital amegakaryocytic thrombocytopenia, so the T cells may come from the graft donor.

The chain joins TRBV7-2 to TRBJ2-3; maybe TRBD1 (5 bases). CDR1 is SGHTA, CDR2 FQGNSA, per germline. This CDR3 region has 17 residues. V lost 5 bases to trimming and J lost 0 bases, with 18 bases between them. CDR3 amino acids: CASSPQGGRPSTDTQYF. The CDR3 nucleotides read TGTGCCAGCAGCCCCCAGGGCGGCCGCCCTAGCACAGATACGCAGTATTTT.

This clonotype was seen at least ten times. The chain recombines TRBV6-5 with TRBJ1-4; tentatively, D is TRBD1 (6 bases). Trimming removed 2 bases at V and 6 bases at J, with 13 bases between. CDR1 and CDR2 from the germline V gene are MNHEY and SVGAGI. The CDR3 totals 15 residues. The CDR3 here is CASSYLPRGDEKLFF. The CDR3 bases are TGTGCCAGCAGTTACCTCCCTAGGGGGGATGAAAAACTGTTTTTT.

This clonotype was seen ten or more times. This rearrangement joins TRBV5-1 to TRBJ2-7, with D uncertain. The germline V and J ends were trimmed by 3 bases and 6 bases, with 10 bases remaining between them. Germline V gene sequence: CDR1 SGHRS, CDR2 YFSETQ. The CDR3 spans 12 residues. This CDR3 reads CASSSDLGEQYF. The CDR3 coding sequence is TGCGCCAGCAGCTCAGACCTGGGCGAGCAGTACTTC.

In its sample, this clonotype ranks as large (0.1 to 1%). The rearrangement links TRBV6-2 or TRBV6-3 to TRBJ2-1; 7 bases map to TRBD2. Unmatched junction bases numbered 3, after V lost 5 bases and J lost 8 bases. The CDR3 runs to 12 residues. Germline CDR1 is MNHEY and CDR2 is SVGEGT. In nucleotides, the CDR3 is TGTGCCAGCAGTGTGACTAGCCATGAGCAGTTCTTC. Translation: CASSVTSHEQFF.

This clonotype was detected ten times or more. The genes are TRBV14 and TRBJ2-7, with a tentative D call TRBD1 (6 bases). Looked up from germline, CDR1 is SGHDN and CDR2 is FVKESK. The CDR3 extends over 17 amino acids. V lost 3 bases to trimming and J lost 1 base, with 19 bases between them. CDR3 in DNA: TGTGCCAGCAGCCATGCCGGGACATACTACAAATCCTACGAGCAGTACTTC. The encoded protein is CASSHAGTYYKSYEQYF.

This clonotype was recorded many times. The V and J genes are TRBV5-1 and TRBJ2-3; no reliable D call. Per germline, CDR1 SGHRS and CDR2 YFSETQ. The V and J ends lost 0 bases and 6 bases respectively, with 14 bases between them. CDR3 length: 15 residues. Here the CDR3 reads CASSLALGGADTQYF. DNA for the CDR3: TGCGCCAGCAGCTTGGCCCTAGGTGGTGCCGATACGCAGTATTTT.

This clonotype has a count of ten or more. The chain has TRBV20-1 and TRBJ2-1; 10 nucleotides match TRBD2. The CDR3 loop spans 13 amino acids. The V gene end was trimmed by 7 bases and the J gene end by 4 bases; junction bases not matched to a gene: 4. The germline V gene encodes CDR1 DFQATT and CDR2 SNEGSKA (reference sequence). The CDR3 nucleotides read TGCAGTGGAACTAGCGGGACTTACAATGAGCAGTTCTTC. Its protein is CSGTSGTYNEQFF.

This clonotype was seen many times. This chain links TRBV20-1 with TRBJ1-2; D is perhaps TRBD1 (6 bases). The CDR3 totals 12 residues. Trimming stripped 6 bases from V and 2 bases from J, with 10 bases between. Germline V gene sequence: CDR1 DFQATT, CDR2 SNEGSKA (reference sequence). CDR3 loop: CSAGQPNYGYTF. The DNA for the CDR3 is TGCAGTGCCGGACAGCCAAACTATGGCTACACCTTC.